Listed below are T cell receptor beta chains from one sample, sequenced in a study of cytomegalovirus exposure and HLA in healthy donors. Sequenced by immunoSEQ multiplex PCR; TCRdb stores in-frame clones only, minus some. The data hold about 120,000 clones, with 76% observed a single time. Input material: PBMCs. These receptors originate from a man aged 30 to 39 in good health and CMV-seropositive. Each CDR3 is given without its conserved first and last residue.

v_call cdr3_aa
TRBV28 ASSQGAEGYT
TRBV4-2 ASSQATGTSTDTQY
TRBV7-9 ASSLGGAEAF
TRBV27 ASSASLAGAITDTQY
TRBV29-1 SAPGDTEAF
TRBV5-8 ASSLGLGHPATNEKLF
TRBV28 ASSPLQERGYT
TRBV23-1 ASSRTGRLAGVRDTQY
TRBV6-1 ASTNPGRVGETQY
TRBV7-6 ASSLGRANTDTQY
TRBV28 ASSHRGPQPQH
TRBV18 ASSQGQGAYEQY
TRBV11-2 ASSWGTGVDTIY
TRBV5-1 ASSRDIGQGVTEAF
TRBV5-1 ASSLGLAGGVGELF